These 15 T cell receptor beta chains share one sample of origin, sequenced in a study of blood T cells in healthy people across ages (dated by TCRdb to about 2015). Receptor amplification or capture employed 5' RACE. TCRdb names Illumina HiSeq 2500 as the instrument used. The second PCR ran for roughly 7 to 11 cycles and used a J-beta primer mix along with a sample-barcoded 5' primer. TCRdb reanalyzed the raw reads on its own, using fastp at Q25 for trimming and MiXCR for clone calling, and kept in-frame beta chains. CDR3 protein duplicates are merged, each entry listing the most common genes and DNA. Present in this sample are about 1 million distinct CDR3 sequences, roughly 45% of which were seen just once. Approximately 20% of the sample is taken by the ten largest. Sequencing used blood. The receptor source for this set is a woman aged 60-75 years in good health.

The chain recombines TRBV5-1 with TRBJ2-1; 8 nucleotides agree with TRBD1. Per the germline V gene, CDR1 is SGHRS and CDR2 is YFSETQ. Trimming took 4 bases from V and 6 from J; bases not matched to a gene: 9. CDR3 length: 15 residues. CDR3 amino acids: CASSLPHDRGNEQFF. For the CDR3, the DNA is TGCGCCAGCAGCCTGCCCCATGACAGGGGCAATGAGCAGTTCTTC.

The chain recombines TRBV28 with TRBJ2-3; D might be TRBD2 (6 bases). The CDR3 consists of 14 residues. V was pared by 9 bases and J by 2 bases, with 15 bases between. From germline, CDR1 is MDHEN and CDR2 SYDVKM. DNA for the CDR3: TGTGCCAGTTCAATAGGGAGGCCCACAGATACGCAGTATTTT. Protein: CASSIGRPTDTQYF.

This chain joins TRBV10-3 and TRBJ2-4, with 8 bases that match TRBD1. V shed 3 bases, J shed 6 bases, and the junction held 13 bases outside the gene matches. Germline V gene lookup returns CDR1 ENHRY and CDR2 SYGVKD. This CDR3 is built from 17 residues. In DNA, the CDR3 is TGTGCCATCAGTGAACCCTCGGACAGGGCGCCTGGAAACATTCAGTACTTC. Its translation is CAISEPSDRAPGNIQYF.

The sample holds a few counts of this clonotype. This rearrangement joins TRBV2 to TRBJ1-1; possibly TRBD1 for D (6 bases). Germline V lookup: CDR1 SNHLY, CDR2 FYNNEI. The CDR3 loop spans 14 amino acids. With 6 bases removed from V and 0 bases from J, the gap between germline ends came to 11 bases. The CDR3 region has the DNA TGTGCCAGCAGGGGAGGACAGCTGAACACTGAAGCTTTCTTT. Encoded protein: CASRGGQLNTEAFF.

V usage is TRBV4-1 and J usage is TRBJ1-4; D unresolved. The CDR3 totals 16 residues. Germline V gene lookup returns CDR1 MGHRA and CDR2 YSYEKL. Trimming stripped 0 bases from V and 3 bases from J, with 11 bases between. The CDR3 reads CASSQERAEANEKLFF. As DNA, the CDR3 is TGCGCCAGCAGCCAAGAGAGGGCAGAAGCTAATGAAAAACTGTTTTTT.

This chain connects TRBV2 to TRBJ1-5, with D tentatively TRBD1 (5 bases). The CDR3 has 14 residues. In germline, CDR1 is SNHLY, CDR2 FYNNEI. V was pared by 4 bases and J by 3 bases, with 10 bases between. This CDR3 reads CASSVQTANQPQHF. As DNA, the CDR3 is TGTGCCAGCAGTGTACAGACAGCCAATCAGCCCCAGCATTTT.

V usage is TRBV12-3 or TRBV12-4 and J usage is TRBJ2-3, with a weak D call TRBD2 (5 bases). Trimming cost V 4 bases and J 6 bases, with 8 bases left between them. This CDR3 comprises 12 residues. The CDR3 spells CASSSGFDTQYF. In DNA form, the CDR3 reads TGTGCCAGCAGTTCGGGGTTTGATACGCAGTATTTT.

The chain has TRBV6-5 and TRBJ2-5; D unclear. The V end lost 0 bases, the J end lost 11 bases, and 16 bases lay between the germline ends. This CDR3 contains 14 residues. Germline V lookup: CDR1 MNHEY, CDR2 SVGAGI. This CDR3 is CASSYSRSPLEQYF. CDR3 DNA: TGTGCCAGCAGTTACTCGCGATCGCCATTAGAGCAGTACTTC.

The J gene is TRBJ2-3, the V gene TRBV15, with D perhaps TRBD2 (6 bases). V was trimmed by 6 bases and J by 3 bases, leaving 13 bases between them. This CDR3 has 14 amino acids. CDR1 is LNHNV, CDR2 YYDKDF, per germline (reference sequence). The CDR3 DNA reads as TGTGCCACCAGGGTAGCGGACCCAACAGATACGCAGTATTTT. This translates into CATRVADPTDTQYF.

The J gene is TRBJ2-1, the V gene TRBV28; 10 bases agree with TRBD1. The V gene end was trimmed by 6 bases and the J gene end by 3 bases; junction bases not matched to a gene: 5. Germline CDR1 reads MDHEN; CDR2 reads SYDVKM. This CDR3 is 15 amino acids long. DNA of the CDR3: TGTGCCAGCAGACCAAGGACAGGGGGCTACAATGAGCAGTTCTTC. Its translation: CASRPRTGGYNEQFF. Full variable domain (outside the CDR3, taken from reference TRBV28 and TRBJ2-1): DVKVTQSSRYLVKRTGEKVFLECVQDMDHENMFWYRQDPGLGLRLIYFSYDVKMKEKGDIPEGYSVSREKKERFSLILESASTNQTSMYLCASRPRTGGYNEQFFGPGTRLTVL.

V and J are TRBV5-1 and TRBJ1-2; D possibly corresponds to TRBD1 (6 bases). Trimming pared 3 bases from V and 0 bases from J, leaving 12 bases between. CDR1 and CDR2 from the germline V gene are SGHRS and YFSETQ. This CDR3 region has 15 residues. CDR3 sequence: CASSWTVTSNYGYTF. CDR3 bases: TGCGCCAGCAGCTGGACAGTTACTTCTAACTATGGCTACACCTTC. Combining the CDR3 with reference TRBV5-1 and TRBJ1-2 gives the whole variable domain KAGVTQTPRYLIKTRGQQVTLSCSPISGHRSVSWYQQTPGQGLQFLFEYFSETQRNKGNFPGRFSGRQFSNSRSEMNVSTLELGDSALYLCASSWTVTSNYGYTFGSGTRLTVV.

The chain has TRBV29-1 and TRBJ1-1; TRBD1 might be the D (5 bases). This CDR3 region has 13 residues. Trimming removed 4 bases from V and 1 base from J, with 10 bases in between. CDR1 and CDR2 from the germline V gene are SQVTM and ANQGSEA. The CDR3 DNA sequence: TGCAGCGTTGCGAGGGGCCCGAACACTGAAGCTTTCTTT. It translates to CSVARGPNTEAFF.

The V gene is TRBV20-1, the J gene TRBJ1-5; 7 bases line up with TRBD1. V gave up 6 bases and J gave up 5 bases; unmatched junction bases: 25. The CDR3 is made up of 19 amino acids. Germline V gene data show CDR1 as DFQATT and CDR2 as SNEGSKA (reference sequence). The CDR3 DNA is TGCAGTGCCGGGTCGACCGCGCGGACAGGAAAATTTCATGATCAGCCCCAGCATTTT. Residues: CSAGSTARTGKFHDQPQHF.

This clonotype was detected a few times. The chain couples TRBV7-9 to TRBJ2-1; D remains unclear. V was clipped by 2 bases and J by 2 bases, with 13 bases between them. This CDR3 comprises 16 residues. Per the germline V gene, CDR1 is SEHNR and CDR2 is FQNEAQ (reference sequence). CDR3 amino acids: CASSLKWEWPYNEQFF. For the CDR3, the DNA is TGTGCCAGCAGCTTAAAATGGGAATGGCCCTACAATGAGCAGTTCTTC. Filled out from reference TRBV7-9 and TRBJ2-1, the complete variable domain reads DTGVSQNPRHKITKRGQNVTFRCDPISEHNRLYWYRQTLGQGPEFLTYFQNEAQLEKSRLLSDRFSAERPKGSFSTLEIQRTEQGDSAMYLCASSLKWEWPYNEQFFGPGTRLTVL.

The chain uses TRBV24-1 and TRBJ2-7; TRBD2 aligns across 13 bases. CDR1 and CDR2 (germline): KGHDR, SFDVKD. The CDR3 is made up of 17 amino acids. The trim removed 3 bases at V and 3 bases at J, leaving 7 bases unmatched. The CDR3 reads CATSDGGLAGARYEQYF. As DNA, the CDR3 is TGTGCCACCAGTGATGGAGGACTAGCGGGGGCCCGCTACGAGCAGTACTTC.